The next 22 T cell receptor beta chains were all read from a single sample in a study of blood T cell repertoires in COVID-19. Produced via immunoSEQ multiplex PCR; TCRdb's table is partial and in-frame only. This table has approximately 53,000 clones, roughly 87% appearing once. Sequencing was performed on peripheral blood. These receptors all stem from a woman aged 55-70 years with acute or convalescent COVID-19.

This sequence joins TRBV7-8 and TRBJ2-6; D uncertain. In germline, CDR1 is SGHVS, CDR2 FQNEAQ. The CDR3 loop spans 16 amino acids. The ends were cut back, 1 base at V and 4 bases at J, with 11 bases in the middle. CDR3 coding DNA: TGTGCCAGCAGCTTAGATCCCGGGTTGGGGGCCAACGTCCTGACTTTC. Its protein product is CASSLDPGLGANVLTF.

The CDR3 protein is CASSELSPDNSPLHF. As DNA, the CDR3 is TGTGCCAGCAGTGAATTGAGCCCGGATAATTCACCCCTCCACTTT. The J gene is TRBJ1-6, the V gene TRBV25-1; no reliable D call. The CDR3 is 15 amino acids. The ends were cut back, 1 base at V and 5 bases at J, with 9 bases in the middle. The germline CDR1 and CDR2 sequences are MGHDK and SYGVNS. Drawing the rest from reference TRBV25-1 and TRBJ1-6, the complete variable domain is EADIYQTPRYLVIGTGKKITLECSQTMGHDKMYWYQQDPGMELHLIHYSYGVNSTEKGDLSSESTVSRIRTEHFPLTLESARPSHTSQYLCASSELSPDNSPLHFGNGTRLTVT.

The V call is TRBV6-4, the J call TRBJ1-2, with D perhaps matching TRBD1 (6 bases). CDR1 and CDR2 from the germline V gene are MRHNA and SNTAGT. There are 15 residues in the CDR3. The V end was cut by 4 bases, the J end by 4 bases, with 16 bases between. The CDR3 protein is CASSAEGGHGYGYTF. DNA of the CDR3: TGTGCCAGCAGTGCAGAAGGGGGACATGGCTATGGCTACACCTTC.

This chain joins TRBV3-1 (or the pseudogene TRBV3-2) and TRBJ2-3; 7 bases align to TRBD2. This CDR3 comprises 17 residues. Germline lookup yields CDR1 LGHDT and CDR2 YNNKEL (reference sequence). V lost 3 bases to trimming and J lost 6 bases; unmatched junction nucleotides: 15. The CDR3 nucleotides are TGTGCCAGCAGCCAGTGTCTAGCGGTTTTGGTAAGTGATACGCAGTATTTT. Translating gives CASSQCLAVLVSDTQYF.

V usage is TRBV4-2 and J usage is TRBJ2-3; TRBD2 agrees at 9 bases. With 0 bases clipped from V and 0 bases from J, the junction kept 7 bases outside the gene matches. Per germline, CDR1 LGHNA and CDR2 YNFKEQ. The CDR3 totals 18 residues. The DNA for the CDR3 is TGTGCCAGCAGCCAAGAAAGCGGGGGGTTGACTAGCACAGATACGCAGTATTTT. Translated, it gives CASSQESGGLTSTDTQYF.

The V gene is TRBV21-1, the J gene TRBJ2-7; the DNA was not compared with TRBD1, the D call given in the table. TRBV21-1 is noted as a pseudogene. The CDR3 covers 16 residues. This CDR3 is CASSTSTGAGSYEQYF. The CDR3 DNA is TGTGCCAGCAGCACCTCGACAGGGGCGGGTTCCTACGAGCAGTACTTC.

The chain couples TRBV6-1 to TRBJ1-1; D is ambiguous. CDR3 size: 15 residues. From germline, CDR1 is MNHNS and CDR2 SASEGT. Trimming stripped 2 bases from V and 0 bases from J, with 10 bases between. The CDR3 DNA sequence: TGTGCCAGCAGTGAATTTGCGGCTCTGAACACTGAAGCTTTCTTT. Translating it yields CASSEFAALNTEAFF.

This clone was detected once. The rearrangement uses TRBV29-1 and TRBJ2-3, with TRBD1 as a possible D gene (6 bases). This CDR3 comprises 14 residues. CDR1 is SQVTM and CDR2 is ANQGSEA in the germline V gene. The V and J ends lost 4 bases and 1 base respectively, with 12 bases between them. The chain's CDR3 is CSVGYRVGTDTQYF. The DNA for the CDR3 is TGCAGCGTTGGGTACAGGGTGGGCACAGATACGCAGTATTTT.

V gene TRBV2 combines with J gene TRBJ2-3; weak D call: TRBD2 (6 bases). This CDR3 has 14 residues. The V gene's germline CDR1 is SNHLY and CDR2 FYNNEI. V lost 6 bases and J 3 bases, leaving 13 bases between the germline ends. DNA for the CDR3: TGTGCCAGCAGGGCGGAGGGCCAAACAGATACGCAGTATTTT. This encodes CASRAEGQTDTQYF.

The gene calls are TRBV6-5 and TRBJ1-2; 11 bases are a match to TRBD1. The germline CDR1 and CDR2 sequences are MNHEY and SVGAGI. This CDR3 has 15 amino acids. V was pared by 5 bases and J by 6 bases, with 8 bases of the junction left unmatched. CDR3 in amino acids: CASSPTGQGADGYTF. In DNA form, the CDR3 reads TGTGCCAGCAGTCCCACCGGACAGGGGGCGGATGGCTACACCTTC.

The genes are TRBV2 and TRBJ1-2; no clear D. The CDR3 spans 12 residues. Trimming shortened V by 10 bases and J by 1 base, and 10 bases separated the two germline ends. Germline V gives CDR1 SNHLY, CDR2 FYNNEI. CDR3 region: CATTVFNYGYTF. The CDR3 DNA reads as TGTGCCACCACAGTTTTTAACTATGGCTACACCTTC.

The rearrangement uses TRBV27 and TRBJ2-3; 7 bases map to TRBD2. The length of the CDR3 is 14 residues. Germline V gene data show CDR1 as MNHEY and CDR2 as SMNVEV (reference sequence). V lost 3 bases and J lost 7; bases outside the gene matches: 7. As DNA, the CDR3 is TGTGCCAGCAGTTTGGCGGGGGTACAAAATACGCAGTATTTT. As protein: CASSLAGVQNTQYF.

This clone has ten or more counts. As DNA, the CDR3 is TGTGCCAGCAGCGGGGGGGAGGATCAGCCCCAGCATTTT. Translated: CASSGGEDQPQHF. The V and J genes are TRBV2 and TRBJ1-5, with D tentatively TRBD1 (5 bases). The CDR3 is made up of 13 amino acids. Trimming stripped 6 bases from V and 5 bases from J, with 11 bases between. Looked up from germline, CDR1 is SNHLY and CDR2 is FYNNEI.

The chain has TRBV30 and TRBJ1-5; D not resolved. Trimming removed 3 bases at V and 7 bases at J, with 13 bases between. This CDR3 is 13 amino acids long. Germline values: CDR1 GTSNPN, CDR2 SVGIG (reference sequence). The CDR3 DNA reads TGTGCCTGGAGCGGAGGACTTCAGCAGCCCCAGCATTTT. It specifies CAWSGGLQQPQHF.

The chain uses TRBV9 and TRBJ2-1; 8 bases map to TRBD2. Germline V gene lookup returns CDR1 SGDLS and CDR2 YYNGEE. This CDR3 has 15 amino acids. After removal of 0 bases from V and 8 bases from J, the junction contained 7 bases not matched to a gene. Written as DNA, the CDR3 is TGTGCCAGCAGCGTAGGAGGGACTAGTGCCGATGAGCAGTTCTTC. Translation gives CASSVGGTSADEQFF.

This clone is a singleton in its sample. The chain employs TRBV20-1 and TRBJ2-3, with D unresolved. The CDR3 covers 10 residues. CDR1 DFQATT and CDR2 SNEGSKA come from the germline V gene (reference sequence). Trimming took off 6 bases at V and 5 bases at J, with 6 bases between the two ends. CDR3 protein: CSAAEDTQYF. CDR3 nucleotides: TGCAGTGCCGCGGAAGATACGCAGTATTTT.

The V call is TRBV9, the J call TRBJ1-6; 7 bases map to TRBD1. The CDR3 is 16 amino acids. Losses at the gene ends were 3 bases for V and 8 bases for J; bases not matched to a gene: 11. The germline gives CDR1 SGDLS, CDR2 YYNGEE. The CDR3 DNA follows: TGTGCCAGCAGCGCGGACAGGAAGGTGGGGGATTCACCCCTCCACTTT. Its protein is CASSADRKVGDSPLHF. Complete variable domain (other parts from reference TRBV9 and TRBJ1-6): DSGVTQTPKHLITATGQRVTLRCSPRSGDLSVYWYQQSLDQGLQFLIQYYNGEERAKGNILERFSAQQFPDLHSELNLSSLELGDSALYFCASSADRKVGDSPLHFGNGTRLTVT.

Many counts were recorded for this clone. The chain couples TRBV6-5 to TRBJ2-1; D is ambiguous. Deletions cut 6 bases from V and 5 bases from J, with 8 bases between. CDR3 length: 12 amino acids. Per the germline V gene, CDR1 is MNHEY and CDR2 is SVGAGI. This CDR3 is CASRSANNEQFF. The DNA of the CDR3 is TGTGCCAGCAGGAGTGCGAACAATGAGCAGTTCTTC.

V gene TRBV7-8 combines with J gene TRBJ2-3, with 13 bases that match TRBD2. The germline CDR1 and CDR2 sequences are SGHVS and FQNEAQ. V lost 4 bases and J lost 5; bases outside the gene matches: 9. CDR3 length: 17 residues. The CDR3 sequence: CASSSRLAGGRKDTQYF. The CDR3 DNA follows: TGTGCCAGCAGCTCGAGACTAGCGGGGGGCCGAAAAGATACGCAGTATTTT.

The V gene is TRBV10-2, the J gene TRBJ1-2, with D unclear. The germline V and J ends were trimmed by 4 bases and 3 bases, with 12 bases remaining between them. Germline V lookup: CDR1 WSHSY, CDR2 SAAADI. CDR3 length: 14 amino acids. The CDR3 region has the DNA TGCGCCAGCAGTGTTACCGGGAGCGACTATGGCTACACCTTC. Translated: CASSVTGSDYGYTF.

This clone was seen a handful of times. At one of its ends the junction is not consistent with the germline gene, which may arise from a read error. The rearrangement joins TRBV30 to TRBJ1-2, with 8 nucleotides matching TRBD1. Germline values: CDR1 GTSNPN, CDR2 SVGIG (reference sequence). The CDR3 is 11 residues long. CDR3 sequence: CAGGDDYGYTF. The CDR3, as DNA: TGCGCAGGGGGCGATGACTATGGCTACACCTTC.

In DNA, the CDR3 is TGTGCCACCAGTGATTTGAGGACAGGGGGCGAGCAGTACTTC. It translates to CATSDLRTGGEQYF. J is TRBJ2-7 and V is TRBV24-1, with 10 bases that match TRBD1. CDR3 length: 14 residues. CDR1 is KGHDR, CDR2 SFDVKD, per germline. The V gene end was trimmed by 0 bases and the J gene end by 6 bases; junction bases not matched to a gene: 1.